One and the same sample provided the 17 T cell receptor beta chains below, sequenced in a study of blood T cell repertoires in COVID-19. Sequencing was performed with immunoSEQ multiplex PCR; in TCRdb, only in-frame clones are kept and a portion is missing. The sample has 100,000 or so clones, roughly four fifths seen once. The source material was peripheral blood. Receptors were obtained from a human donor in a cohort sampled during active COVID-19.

The CDR3 loop is CASSLVGGNTEAFF. The CDR3 DNA reads TGTGCCAGCAGCTTAGTCGGGGGGAACACTGAAGCTTTCTTT. V is TRBV7-8 and J is TRBJ1-1; maybe TRBD1 (5 bases). Germline V gene sequence: CDR1 SGHVS, CDR2 FQNEAQ. Deletions cut 1 base from V and 1 base from J, with 7 bases between. The CDR3 has 14 amino acids.

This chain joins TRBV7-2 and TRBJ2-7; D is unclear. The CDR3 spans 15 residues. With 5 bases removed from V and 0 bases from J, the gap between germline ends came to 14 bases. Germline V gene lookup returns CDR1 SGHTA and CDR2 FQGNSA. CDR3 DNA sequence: TGTGCCAGCAGCCCCTACAGAATAAGCTCCTACGAGCAGTACTTC. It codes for CASSPYRISSYEQYF.

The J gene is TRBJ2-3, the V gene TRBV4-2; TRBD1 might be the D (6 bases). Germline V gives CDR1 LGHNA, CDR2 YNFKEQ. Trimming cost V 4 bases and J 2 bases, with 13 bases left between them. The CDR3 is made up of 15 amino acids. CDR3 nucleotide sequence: TGTGCCAGCAGCCCCGGACAGAAAGACACAGATACGCAGTATTTT. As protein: CASSPGQKDTDTQYF.

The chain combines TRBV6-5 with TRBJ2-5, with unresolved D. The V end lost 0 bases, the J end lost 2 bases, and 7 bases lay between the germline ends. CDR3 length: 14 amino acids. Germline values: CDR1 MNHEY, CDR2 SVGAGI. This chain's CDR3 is CASSYSTAQETQYF. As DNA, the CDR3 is TGTGCCAGCAGTTACTCGACTGCTCAAGAGACCCAGTACTTC.

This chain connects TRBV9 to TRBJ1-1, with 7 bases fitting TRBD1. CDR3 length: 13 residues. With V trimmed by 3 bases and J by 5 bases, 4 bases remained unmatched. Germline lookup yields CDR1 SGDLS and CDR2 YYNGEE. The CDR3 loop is CASSGLQGTEAFF. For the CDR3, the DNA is TGTGCCAGCAGCGGACTACAGGGGACTGAAGCTTTCTTT.

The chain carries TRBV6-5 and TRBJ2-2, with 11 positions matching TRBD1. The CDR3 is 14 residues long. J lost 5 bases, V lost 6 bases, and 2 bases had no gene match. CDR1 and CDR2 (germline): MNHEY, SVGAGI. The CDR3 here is CASRDRGQTGELFF. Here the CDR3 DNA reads TGTGCCAGCAGGGACAGGGGGCAAACCGGGGAGCTGTTTTTT.

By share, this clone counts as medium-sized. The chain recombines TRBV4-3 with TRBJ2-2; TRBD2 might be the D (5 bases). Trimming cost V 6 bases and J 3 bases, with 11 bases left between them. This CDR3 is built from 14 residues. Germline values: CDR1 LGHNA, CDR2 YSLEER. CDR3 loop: CASSLFGDTGELFF. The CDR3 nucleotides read TGCGCCAGCAGTCTCTTCGGGGACACCGGGGAGCTGTTTTTT.

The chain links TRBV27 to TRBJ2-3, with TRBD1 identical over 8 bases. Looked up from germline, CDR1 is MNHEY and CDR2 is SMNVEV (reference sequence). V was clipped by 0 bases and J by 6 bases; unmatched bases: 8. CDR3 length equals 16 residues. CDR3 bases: TGTGCCAGCAGTTTATCGCGACAGGGGAAATTGGATACGCAGTATTTT. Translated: CASSLSRQGKLDTQYF.

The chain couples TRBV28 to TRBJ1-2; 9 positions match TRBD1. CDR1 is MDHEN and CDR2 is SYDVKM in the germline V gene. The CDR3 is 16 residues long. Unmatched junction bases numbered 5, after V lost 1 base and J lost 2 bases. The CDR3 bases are TGTGCCAGCAGTTTATATATTGGGACAGGGAACTATGGCTACACCTTC. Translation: CASSLYIGTGNYGYTF.

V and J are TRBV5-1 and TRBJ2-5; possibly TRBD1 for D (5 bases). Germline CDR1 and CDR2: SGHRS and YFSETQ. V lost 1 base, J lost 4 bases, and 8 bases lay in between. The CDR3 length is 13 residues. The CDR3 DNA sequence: TGCGCCAGCAGCTTGAAAGGGGCAGAGACCCAGTACTTC. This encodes CASSLKGAETQYF.

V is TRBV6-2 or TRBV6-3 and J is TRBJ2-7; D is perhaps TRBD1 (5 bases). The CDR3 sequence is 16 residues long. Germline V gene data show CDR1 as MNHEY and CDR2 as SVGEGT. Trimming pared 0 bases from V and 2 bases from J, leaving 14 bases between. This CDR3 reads CASSYSIKDNPYEQYF. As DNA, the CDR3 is TGTGCCAGCAGTTACTCGATTAAGGACAACCCCTACGAGCAGTACTTC.

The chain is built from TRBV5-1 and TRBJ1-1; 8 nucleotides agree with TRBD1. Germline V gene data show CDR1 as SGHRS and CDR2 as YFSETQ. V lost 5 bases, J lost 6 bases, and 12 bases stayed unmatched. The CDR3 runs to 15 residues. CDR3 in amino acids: CASSRDRGVGAEAFF. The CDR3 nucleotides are TGCGCCAGCAGTCGAGACAGGGGAGTTGGGGCTGAAGCTTTCTTT.

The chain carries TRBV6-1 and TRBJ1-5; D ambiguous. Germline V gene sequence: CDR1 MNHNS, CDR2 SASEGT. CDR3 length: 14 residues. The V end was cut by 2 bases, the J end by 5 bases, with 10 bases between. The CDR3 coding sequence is TGTGCCAGCAGTGAAAATAGCCCCCATCAGCCCCAGCATTTT. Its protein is CASSENSPHQPQHF.

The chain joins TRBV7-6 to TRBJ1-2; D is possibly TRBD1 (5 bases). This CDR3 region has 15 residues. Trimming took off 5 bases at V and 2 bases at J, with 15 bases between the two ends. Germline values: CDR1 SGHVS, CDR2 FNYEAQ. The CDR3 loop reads CASSLWGGWNYGYTF. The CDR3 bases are TGTGCCAGCAGCCTCTGGGGGGGGTGGAACTATGGCTACACCTTC.

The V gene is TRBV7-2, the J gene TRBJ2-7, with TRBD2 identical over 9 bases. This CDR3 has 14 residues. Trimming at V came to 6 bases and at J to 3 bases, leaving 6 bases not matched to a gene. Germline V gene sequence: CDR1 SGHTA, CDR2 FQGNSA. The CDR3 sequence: CASSSQRGVYEQYF. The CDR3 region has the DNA TGTGCCAGCAGTTCCCAGCGGGGGGTCTACGAGCAGTACTTC.

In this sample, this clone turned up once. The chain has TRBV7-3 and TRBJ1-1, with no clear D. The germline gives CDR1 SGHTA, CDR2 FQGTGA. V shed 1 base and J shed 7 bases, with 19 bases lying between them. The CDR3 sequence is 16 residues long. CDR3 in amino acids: CASSLKVQSMAGEAFF. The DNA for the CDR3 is TGTGCCAGCAGCTTAAAAGTACAGTCTATGGCTGGTGAAGCTTTCTTT. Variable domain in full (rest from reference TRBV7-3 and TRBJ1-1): GAGVSQTPSNKVTEKGKYVELRCDPISGHTALYWYRQSLGQGPEFLIYFQGTGAADDSGLPNDRFFAVRPEGSVSTLKIQRTERGDSAVYLCASSLKVQSMAGEAFFGQGTRLTVV.

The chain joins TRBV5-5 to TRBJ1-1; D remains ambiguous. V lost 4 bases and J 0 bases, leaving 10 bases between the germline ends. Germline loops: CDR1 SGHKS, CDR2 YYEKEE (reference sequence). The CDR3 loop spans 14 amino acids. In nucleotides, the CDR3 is TGTGCCAGCAGCAAGAGGGATATGAACACTGAAGCTTTCTTT. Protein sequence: CASSKRDMNTEAFF.